This T cell receptor beta chain was sequenced for a study of blood T cell repertoires in COVID-19. Study-level information: COVID-19 samples collected from the United States, Italy and Spain covered acute and convalescent phases. PBMCs, B-cell-depleted T cells, or T cells provided the cDNA or gDNA that made up the material.

Original processing methods: By means of reference gene primer amplification, nucleated cell counts were estimated. Sequenced by immunoSEQ multiplex PCR; TCRdb stores in-frame clones only, minus some. V and J calls and clone size come straight from that table; D and trimming were deduced from the DNA. The sample lists more than 150,000 clones, around 84% occurring once. The V end lost 3 bases, the J end lost 6 bases, and 12 bases lay between the germline ends. The CDR3 runs to 14 residues. Looked up from germline, CDR1 is MNHEY and CDR2 is SMNVEV (reference sequence). Sequencing was performed on peripheral blood. The V call is TRBV27, the J call TRBJ1-5; D perhaps matches TRBD1 (5 bases). The TCR originated in a man over 45 with active or convalescent COVID-19. The CDR3 protein is CASSFGGEAQPQHF. Here the CDR3 DNA reads TGTGCCAGCAGTTTCGGGGGGGAGGCTCAGCCCCAGCATTTT.